This T cell receptor beta chain was captured in a study of T cell responses to AZD1222 COVID-19 vaccine. For the study at large: Pooled together were second doses at about 4 or about 12 weeks.

Germline values: CDR1 SGHRS, CDR2 YFSETQ. The V end was cut by 6 bases, the J end by 4 bases, with 22 bases between. The CDR3 covers 16 residues. The data were produced by immunoSEQ multiplex PCR, yet TCRdb's version contains in-frame clones alone and is incomplete. The table records 95,000 to 100,000 clones, just over 85% of them present only once. As to this clone: The antigen is not known.

Findings and limits, study-wide: Samples come after the peak T cell response, not at day 14. The sample set comprised mostly white British donors with more females, and clonal diversity was possibly underestimated.

This clonotype was sampled from an adult in good health. This specimen consisted of peripheral blood, obtained on day 0 of AZD1222 vaccination. The chain couples TRBV5-1 to TRBJ1-1; the D gene is possibly TRBD1 (6 bases). The CDR3 region has the DNA TGCGCCAGCATCAGGGGATCGGGAGGGGTAGGCACTGAAGCTTTCTTT. Translating gives CASIRGSGGVGTEAFF. The full variable domain, its missing parts supplied by reference TRBV5-1 and TRBJ1-1, is KAGVTQTPRYLIKTRGQQVTLSCSPISGHRSVSWYQQTPGQGLQFLFEYFSETQRNKGNFPGRFSGRQFSNSRSEMNVSTLELGDSALYLCASIRGSGGVGTEAFFGQGTRLTVV.